This TCR beta chain appears in the sequencing data of a study of T cell responses to AZD1222 COVID-19 vaccine. Some clones are missing from TCRdb's copy, which holds only in-frame ones; the method was immunoSEQ multiplex PCR. The sample has 54,000 or so clones, 87% seen once. V shed 1 base and J shed 5 bases, with 5 bases lying between them. CDR3 size: 12 residues. CDR1 and CDR2 from the germline V gene are SEHNR and FQNEAQ (reference sequence). The source is an adult in good health. V usage is TRBV7-9 and J usage is TRBJ2-5, with no clear D. Material: peripheral blood, obtained on day 0 of AZD1222 vaccination. CDR3 sequence: CASSLVDETQYF. In DNA, the CDR3 is TGTGCCAGCAGCTTAGTCGACGAGACCCAGTACTTC. Full variable domain (rest looked up from reference TRBV7-9 and TRBJ2-5): DTGVSQNPRHKITKRGQNVTFRCDPISEHNRLYWYRQTLGQGPEFLTYFQNEAQLEKSRLLSDRFSAERPKGSFSTLEIQRTEQGDSAMYLCASSLVDETQYFGPGTRLLVL.